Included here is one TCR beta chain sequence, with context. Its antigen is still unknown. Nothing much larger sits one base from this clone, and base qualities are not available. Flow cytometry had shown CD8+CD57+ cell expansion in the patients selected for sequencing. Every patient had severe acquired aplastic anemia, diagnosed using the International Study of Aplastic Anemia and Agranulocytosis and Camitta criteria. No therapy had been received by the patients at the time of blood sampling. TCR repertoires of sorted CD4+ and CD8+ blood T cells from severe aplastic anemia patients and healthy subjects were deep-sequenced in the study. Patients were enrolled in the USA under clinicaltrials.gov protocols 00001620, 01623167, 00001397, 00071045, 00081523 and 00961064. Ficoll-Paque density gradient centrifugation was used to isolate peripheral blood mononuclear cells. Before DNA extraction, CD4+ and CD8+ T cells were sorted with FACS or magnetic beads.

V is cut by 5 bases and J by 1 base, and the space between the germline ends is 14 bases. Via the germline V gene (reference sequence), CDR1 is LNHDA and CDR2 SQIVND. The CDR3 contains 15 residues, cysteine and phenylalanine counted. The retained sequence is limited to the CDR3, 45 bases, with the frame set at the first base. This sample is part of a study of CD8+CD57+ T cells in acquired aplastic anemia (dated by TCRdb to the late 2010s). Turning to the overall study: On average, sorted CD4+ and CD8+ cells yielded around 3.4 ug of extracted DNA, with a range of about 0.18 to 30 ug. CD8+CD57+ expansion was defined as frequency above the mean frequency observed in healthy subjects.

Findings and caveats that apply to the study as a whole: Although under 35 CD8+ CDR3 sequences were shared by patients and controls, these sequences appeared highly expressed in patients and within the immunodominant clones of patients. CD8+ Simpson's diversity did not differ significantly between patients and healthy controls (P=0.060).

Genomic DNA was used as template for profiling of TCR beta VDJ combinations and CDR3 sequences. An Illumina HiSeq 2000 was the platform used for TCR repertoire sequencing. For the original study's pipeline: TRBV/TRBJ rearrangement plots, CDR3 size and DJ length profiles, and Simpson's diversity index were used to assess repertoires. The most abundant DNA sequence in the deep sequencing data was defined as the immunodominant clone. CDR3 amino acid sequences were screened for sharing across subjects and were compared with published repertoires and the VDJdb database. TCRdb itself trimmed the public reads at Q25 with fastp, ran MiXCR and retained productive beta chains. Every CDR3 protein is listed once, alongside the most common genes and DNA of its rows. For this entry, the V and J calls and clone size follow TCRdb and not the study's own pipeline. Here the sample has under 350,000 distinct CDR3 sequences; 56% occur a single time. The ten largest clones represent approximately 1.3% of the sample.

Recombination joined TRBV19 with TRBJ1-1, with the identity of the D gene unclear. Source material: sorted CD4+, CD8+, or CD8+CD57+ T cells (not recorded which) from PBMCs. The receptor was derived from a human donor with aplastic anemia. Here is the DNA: TGTGCCAGTAGTCGGCTACATAGGACGAACACTGAAGCTTTCTTT. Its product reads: CASSRLHRTNTEAFF.